This TCR beta chain was retrieved from a study of T cell responses to AZD1222 COVID-19 vaccine. This clone was seen once. Its specificity is not known. Findings of the study overall: Receipt of two AZD1222 doses was followed by a rise in Spike-specific TCR breadth and depth.

Here immunoSEQ multiplex PCR was the method, and the copy in TCRdb shows in-frame clones only, minus some. In the table there are 130,000 or so clones, around 85% of which are singletons. CDR1 MDHEN and CDR2 SYDVKM come from the germline V gene. This CDR3 comprises 16 residues. The V segment lost 5 bases and the J segment 8 bases; nucleotides outside the gene matches: 17. The source material was peripheral blood, sampled on day 0 of AZD1222 vaccination. This sequence was found in an adult in good health. The chain carries TRBV28 and TRBJ1-2; TRBD1 agrees at 7 bases. In DNA form, the CDR3 reads TGTGCCAGCAGTCTCCAGGGACAGACAGGCCGAAGGGGCTACACCTTC. Protein sequence: CASSLQGQTGRRGYTF.